Each of the 4 T cell receptor beta chains below was sequenced from the same sample in a study of shared clonotypes between healthy human individuals. Profiling relied on immunoSEQ multiplex PCR, and the TCRdb table lists in-frame clones only, not all of them. The data contain about 1.1 million clones, approximately 75% of them singletons. Sequenced sample: memory CD4+ T cells from PBMCs. Subset here: CD45RA-negative fraction. The receptors shown here come from a man aged 18 to 29 in good health. Some clones in this sample may be carry-over from other donors' samples.

The chain couples TRBV25-1 to TRBJ1-2; 8 nucleotides align to TRBD1. The CDR3 runs 14 residues. The germline V gene has CDR1 MGHDK and CDR2 SYGVNS. V lost 4 bases, J lost 5 bases, and 6 bases stayed unmatched. CDR3 sequence reads: CASSAQTGAYGYTF. In nucleotides, the CDR3 is TGTGCCAGCAGTGCGCAGACAGGGGCTTATGGCTACACCTTC.

V usage is TRBV28 and J usage is TRBJ1-1; D is unclear. This CDR3 spans 15 amino acids. The V and J ends lost 6 bases and 5 bases respectively, with 19 bases between them. CDR1 is MDHEN, CDR2 SYDVKM, per germline. For the CDR3, the DNA is TGTGCCAGCAGCTTGGCACAGCGGGTGGGTACTGAAGCTTTCTTT. It translates to CASSLAQRVGTEAFF.

The chain joins TRBV6-6 to TRBJ2-5, with D unresolved. The V end lost 8 bases, the J end lost 5 bases, and 9 bases lay between the germline ends. Germline values: CDR1 MNHNY, CDR2 SVGAGI (reference sequence). CDR3 length: 11 residues. DNA for the CDR3: TGTGCCAGCCAGAATGTGGAGACCCAGTACTTC. Translated: CASQNVETQYF.

V usage is TRBV19 and J usage is TRBJ2-1, with D perhaps TRBD1 (5 bases). Trimming shortened V by 6 bases and J by 7 bases, and 16 bases separated the two germline ends. Germline V gives CDR1 LNHDA, CDR2 SQIVND (reference sequence). The CDR3 runs 14 residues. CDR3 bases: TGTGCCAGTAGCAAACAGGTAGTAGGGAATGAGCAGTTCTTC. Protein sequence: CASSKQVVGNEQFF.